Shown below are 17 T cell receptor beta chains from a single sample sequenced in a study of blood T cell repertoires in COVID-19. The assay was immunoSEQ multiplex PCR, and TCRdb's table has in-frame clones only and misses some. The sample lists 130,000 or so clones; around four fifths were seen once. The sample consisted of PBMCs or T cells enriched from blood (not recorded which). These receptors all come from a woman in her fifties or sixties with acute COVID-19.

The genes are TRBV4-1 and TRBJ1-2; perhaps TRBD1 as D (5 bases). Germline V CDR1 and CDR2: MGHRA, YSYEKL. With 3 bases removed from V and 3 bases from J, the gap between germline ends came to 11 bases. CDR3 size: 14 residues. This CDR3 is CASSQGRGDYGYTF. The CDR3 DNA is TGCGCCAGCAGCCAGGGTCGGGGGGACTATGGCTACACCTTC.

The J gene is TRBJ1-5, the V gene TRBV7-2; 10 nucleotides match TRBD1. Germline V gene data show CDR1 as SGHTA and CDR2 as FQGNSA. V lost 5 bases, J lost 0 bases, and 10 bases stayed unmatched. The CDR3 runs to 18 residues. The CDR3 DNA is TGTGCCAGCAGCCCCTCCGGGACAGGGGTCGGTAGCAATCAGCCCCAGCATTTT. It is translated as CASSPSGTGVGSNQPQHF. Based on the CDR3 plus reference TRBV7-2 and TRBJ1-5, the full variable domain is GAGVSQSPSNKVTEKGKDVELRCDPISGHTALYWYRQSLGQGLEFLIYFQGNSAPDKSGLPSDRFSAERTGGSVSTLTIQRTQQEDSAVYLCASSPSGTGVGSNQPQHFGDGTRLSIL.

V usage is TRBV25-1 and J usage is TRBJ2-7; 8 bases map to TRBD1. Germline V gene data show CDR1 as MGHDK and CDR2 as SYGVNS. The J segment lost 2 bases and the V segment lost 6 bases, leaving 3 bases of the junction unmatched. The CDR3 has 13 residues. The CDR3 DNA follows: TGTGCCAGCAGCGGACAGGGTGCCTACGAGCAGTACTTC. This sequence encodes CASSGQGAYEQYF.

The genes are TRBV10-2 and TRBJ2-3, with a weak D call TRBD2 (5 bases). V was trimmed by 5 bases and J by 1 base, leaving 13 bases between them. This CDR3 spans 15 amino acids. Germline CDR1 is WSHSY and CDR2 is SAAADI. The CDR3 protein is CASSPQDFGTDTQYF. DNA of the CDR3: TGCGCCAGCAGTCCCCAGGACTTCGGCACAGATACGCAGTATTTT.

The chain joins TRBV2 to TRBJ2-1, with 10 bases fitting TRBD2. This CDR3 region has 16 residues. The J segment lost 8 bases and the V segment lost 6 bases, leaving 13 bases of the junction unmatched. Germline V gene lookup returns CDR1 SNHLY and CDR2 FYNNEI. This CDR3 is CASRRGFSGRLDEQFF. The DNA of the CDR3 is TGTGCCAGCAGGAGGGGTTTTAGCGGGAGGCTGGATGAGCAGTTCTTC.

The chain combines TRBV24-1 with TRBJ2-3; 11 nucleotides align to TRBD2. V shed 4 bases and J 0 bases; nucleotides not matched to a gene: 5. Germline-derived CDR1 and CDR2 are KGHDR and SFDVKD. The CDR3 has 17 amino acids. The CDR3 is CATSDRGTSGSTDTQYF. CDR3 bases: TGTGCCACCAGTGACCGCGGGACTAGCGGAAGCACAGATACGCAGTATTTT.

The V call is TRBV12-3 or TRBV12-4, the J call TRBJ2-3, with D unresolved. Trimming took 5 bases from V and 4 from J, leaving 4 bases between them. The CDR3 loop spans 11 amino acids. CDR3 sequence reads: CASSQSDTQYF. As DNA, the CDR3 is TGTGCCAGCAGTCAATCAGATACGCAGTATTTT.

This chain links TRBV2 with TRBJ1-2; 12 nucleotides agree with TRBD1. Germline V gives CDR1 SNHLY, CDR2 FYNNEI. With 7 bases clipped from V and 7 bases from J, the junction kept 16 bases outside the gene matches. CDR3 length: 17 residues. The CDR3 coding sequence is TGTGCCAGCACCATACCGGGACAGGGGGCGCGAAGTGGTGGCTACACCTTC. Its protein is CASTIPGQGARSGGYTF.

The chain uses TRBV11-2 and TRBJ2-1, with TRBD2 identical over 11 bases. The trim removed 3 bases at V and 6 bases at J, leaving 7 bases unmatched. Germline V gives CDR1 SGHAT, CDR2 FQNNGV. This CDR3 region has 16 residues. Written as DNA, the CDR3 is TGTGCCAGCAGCTTCGGTAGACTAGCGGGATTCAATGAGCAGTTCTTC. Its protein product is CASSFGRLAGFNEQFF. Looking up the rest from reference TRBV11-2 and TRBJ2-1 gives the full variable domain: EAGVAQSPRYKIIEKRQSVAFWCNPISGHATLYWYQQILGQGPKLLIQFQNNGVVDDSQLPKDRFSAERLKGVDSTLKIQPAKLEDSAVYLCASSFGRLAGFNEQFFGPGTRLTVL.

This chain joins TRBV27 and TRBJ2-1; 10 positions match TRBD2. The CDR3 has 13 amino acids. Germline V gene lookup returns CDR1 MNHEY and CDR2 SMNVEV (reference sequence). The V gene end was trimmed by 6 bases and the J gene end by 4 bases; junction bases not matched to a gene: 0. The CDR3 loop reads CASRLAGYNEQFF. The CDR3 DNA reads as TGTGCCAGCAGACTAGCGGGGTACAATGAGCAGTTCTTC.

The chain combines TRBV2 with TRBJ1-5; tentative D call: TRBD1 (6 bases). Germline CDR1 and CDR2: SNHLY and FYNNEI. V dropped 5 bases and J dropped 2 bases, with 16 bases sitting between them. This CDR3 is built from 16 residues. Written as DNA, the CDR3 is TGTGCCAGCAGTAGCTTACAGGGAAATGGCAATCAGCCCCAGCATTTT. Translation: CASSSLQGNGNQPQHF.

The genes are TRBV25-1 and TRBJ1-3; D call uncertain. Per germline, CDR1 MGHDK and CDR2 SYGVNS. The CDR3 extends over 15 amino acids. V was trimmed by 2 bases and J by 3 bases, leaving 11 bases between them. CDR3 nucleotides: TGTGCCAGCAGTGAACCGGGAACCAGTGGAAACACCATATATTTT. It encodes CASSEPGTSGNTIYF.

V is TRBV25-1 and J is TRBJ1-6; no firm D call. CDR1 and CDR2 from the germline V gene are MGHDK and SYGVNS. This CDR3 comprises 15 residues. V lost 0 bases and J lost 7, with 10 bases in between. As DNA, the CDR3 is TGTGCCAGCAGTGAATACTCGGGGAGAAATTCACCCCTCCACTTT. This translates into CASSEYSGRNSPLHF.

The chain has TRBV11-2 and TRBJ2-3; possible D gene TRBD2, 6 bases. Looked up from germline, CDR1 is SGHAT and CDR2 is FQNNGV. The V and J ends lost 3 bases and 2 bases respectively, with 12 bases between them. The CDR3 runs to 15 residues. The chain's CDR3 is CASSFLAAPTDTQYF. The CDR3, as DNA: TGTGCCAGCAGCTTTTTAGCGGCACCCACAGATACGCAGTATTTT.

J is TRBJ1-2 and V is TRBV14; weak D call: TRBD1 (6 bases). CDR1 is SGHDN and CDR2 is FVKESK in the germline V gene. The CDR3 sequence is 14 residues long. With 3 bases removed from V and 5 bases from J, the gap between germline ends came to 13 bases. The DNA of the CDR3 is TGTGCCAGCAGCCAGACAGGCCCTGAGTATGGCTACACCTTC. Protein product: CASSQTGPEYGYTF. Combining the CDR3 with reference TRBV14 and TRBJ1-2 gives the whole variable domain EAGVTQFPSHSVIEKGQTVTLRCDPISGHDNLYWYRRVMGKEIKFLLHFVKESKQDESGMPNNRFLAERTGGTYSTLKVQPAELEDSGVYFCASSQTGPEYGYTFGSGTRLTVV.

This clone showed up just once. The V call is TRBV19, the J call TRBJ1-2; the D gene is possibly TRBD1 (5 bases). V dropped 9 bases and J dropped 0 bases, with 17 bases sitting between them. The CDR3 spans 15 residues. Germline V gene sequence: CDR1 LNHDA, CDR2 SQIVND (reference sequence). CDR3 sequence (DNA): TGTGCCAGCTACGCAGGGCGGCAAGCTAACTATGGCTACACCTTC. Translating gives CASYAGRQANYGYTF.

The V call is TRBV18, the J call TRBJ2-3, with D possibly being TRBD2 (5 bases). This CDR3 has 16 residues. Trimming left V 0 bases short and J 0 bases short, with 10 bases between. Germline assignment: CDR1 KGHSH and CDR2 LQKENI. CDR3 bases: TGTGCCAGCTCACCACCGAGAAGGACTAGCACAGATACGCAGTATTTT. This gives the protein CASSPPRRTSTDTQYF.